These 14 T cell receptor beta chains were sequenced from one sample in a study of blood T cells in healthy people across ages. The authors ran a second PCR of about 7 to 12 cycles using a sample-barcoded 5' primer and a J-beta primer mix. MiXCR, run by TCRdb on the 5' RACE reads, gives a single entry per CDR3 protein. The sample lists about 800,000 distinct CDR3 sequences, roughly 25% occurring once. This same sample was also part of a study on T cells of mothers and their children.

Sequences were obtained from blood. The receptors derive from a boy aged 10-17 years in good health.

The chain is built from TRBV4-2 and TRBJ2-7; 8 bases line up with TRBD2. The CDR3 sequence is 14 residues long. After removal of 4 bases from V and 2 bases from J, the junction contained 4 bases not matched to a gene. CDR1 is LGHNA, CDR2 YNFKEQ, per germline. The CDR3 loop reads CASSPGGVTYEQYF. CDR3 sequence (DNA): TGTGCCAGCAGCCCCGGGGGGGTAACCTACGAGCAGTACTTC.

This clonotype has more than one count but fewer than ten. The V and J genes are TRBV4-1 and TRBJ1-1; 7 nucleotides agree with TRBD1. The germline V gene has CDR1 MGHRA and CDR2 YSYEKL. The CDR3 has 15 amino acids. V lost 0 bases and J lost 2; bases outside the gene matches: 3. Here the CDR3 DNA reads TGCGCCAGCAGCCAAGATGGGACAGATAACACTGAAGCTTTCTTT. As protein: CASSQDGTDNTEAFF.

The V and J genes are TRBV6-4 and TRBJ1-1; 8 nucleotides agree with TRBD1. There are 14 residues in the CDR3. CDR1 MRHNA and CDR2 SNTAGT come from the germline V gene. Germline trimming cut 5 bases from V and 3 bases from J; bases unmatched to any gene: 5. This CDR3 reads CASSLTGEDTEAFF. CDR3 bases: TGTGCCAGCAGTCTGACAGGGGAGGACACTGAAGCTTTCTTT.

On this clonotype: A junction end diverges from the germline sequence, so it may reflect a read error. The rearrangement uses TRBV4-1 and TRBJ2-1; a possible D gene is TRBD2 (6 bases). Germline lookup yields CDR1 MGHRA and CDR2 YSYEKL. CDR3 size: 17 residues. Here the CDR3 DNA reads TGCGCCAGCAGCCAAGTAGTACTCGGGGGTCCCTACACTGAGCAGTTCTTC. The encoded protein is CASSQVVLGGPYTEQFF.

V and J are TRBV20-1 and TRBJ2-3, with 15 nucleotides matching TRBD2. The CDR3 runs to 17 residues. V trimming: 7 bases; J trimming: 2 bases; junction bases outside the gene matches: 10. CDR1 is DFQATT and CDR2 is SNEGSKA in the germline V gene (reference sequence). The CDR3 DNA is TGCAGTGTCTGGACTAGCGGGGGGGCCAGGATCACAGATACGCAGTATTTT. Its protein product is CSVWTSGGARITDTQYF.

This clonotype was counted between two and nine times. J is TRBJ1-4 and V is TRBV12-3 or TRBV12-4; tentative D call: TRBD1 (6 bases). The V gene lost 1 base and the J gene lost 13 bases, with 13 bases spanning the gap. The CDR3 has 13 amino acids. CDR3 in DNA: TGTGCCAGCAGTTTAGATGCAGGGGTTGGACTGTTTTTT. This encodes CASSLDAGVGLFF.

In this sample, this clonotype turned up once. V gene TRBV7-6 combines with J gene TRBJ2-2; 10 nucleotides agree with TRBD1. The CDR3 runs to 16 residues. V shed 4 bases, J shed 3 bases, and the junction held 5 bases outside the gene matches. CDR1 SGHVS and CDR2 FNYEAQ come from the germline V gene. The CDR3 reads CASSYHGQGDTGELFF. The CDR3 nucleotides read TGTGCCAGCAGCTACCACGGACAGGGGGACACCGGGGAGCTGTTTTTT.

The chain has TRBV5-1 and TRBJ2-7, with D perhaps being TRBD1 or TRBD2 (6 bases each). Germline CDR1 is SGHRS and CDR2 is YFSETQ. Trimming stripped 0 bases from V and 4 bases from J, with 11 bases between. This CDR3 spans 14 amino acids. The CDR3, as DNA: TGCGCCAGCAGCTTGGCGGGGGCCCTTTACGAGCAGTACTTC. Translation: CASSLAGALYEQYF.

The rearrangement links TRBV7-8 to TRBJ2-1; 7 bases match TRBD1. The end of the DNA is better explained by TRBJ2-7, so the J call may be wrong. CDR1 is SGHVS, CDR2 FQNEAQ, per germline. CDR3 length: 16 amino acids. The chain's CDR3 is CASSLAYRGSDYEQYF. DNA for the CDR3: TGTGCCAGCAGCTTAGCTTACAGGGGTTCTGACTACGAGCAGTACTTC.

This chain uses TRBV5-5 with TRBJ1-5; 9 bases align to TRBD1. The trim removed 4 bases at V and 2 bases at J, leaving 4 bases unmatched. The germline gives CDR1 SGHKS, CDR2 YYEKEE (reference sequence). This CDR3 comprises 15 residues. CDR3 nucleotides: TGTGCCAGCAGCGCCCGGGACAGGGGCAATCAGCCCCAGCATTTT. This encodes CASSARDRGNQPQHF. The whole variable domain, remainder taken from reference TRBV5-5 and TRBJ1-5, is DAGVTQSPTHLIKTRGQQVTLRCSPISGHKSVSWYQQVLGQGPQFIFQYYEKEERGRGNFPDRFSARQFPNYSSELNVNALLLGDSALYLCASSARDRGNQPQHFGDGTRLSIL.

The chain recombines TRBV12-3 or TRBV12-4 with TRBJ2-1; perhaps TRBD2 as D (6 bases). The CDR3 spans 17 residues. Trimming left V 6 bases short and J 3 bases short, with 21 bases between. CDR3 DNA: TGTGCCAGCAGCAAGTTTTCCGGGACTCTCTACTACAATGAGCAGTTCTTC. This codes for CASSKFSGTLYYNEQFF.

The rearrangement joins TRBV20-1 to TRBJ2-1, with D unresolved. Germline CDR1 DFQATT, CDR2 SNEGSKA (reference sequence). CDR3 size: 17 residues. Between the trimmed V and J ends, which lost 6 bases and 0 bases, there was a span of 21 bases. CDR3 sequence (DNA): TGCAGTGCCACGGCGTTGAAGGCCGATAGCTCCTACAATGAGCAGTTCTTC. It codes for CSATALKADSSYNEQFF.

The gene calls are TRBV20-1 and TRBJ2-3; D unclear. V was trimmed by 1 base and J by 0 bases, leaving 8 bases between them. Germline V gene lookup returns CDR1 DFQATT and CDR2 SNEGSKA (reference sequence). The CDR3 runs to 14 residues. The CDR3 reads CSARGDGSTDTQYF. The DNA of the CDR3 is TGCAGTGCTAGAGGTGACGGTAGCACAGATACGCAGTATTTT.

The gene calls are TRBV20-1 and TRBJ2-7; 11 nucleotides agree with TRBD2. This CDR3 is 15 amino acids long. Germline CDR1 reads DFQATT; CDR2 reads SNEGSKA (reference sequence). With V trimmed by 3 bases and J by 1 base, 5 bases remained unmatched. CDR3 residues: CSARGLAEPSYEQYF. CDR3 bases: TGCAGTGCTAGGGGACTAGCGGAGCCGTCCTACGAGCAGTACTTC.